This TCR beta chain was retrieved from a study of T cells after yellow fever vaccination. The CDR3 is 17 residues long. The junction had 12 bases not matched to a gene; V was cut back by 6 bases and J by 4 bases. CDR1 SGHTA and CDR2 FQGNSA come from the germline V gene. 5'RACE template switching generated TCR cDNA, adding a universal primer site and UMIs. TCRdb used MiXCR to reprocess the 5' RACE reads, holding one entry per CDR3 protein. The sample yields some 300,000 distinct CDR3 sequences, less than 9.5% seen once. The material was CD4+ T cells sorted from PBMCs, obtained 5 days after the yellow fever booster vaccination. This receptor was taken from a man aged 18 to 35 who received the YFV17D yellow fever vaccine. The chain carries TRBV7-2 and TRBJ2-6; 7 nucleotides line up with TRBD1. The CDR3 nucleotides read TGTGCCAGCAGTCTTAATGACAGGGAATCGGGGGCCAACGTCCTGACTTTC. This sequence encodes CASSLNDRESGANVLTF. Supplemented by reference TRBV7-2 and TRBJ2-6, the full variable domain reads GAGVSQSPSNKVTEKGKDVELRCDPISGHTALYWYRQSLGQGLEFLIYFQGNSAPDKSGLPSDRFSAERTGGSVSTLTIQRTQQEDSAVYLCASSLNDRESGANVLTFGAGSRLTVL.